The rows below give T cell receptor beta chains drawn from one sample of a study of human T cells and chemical hapten exposure. TCRdb used MiXCR to reprocess the RACE reads, holding one entry per CDR3 protein. The sample shows fewer than 80,000 distinct CDR3 sequences, 10% of them seen only once. Sequenced material: whole blood, taken in connection with sensitization to the hapten diphenylcyclopropenone (DPC). Every receptor here comes from a woman between 45 and 65 years old with alopecia areata. Some clones in this sample may be carry-over from other donors' samples. The CDR3 runs from the conserved cysteine through the conserved F or W. Fields, in order: CDR3 length, J gene, V gene, D gene, clone size, CDR3 protein, CDR3 DNA. A D gene is named only where the DNA matches it firmly. Clone sizes are given selectively: once, few, many, or a class where the clone is expanded.

13,TRBJ2-4,TRBV11-3,NA,many,CASSLDTENIQYF,TGTGCCAGCAGCCTAGACACCGAAAACATTCAGTACTTC
16,TRBJ2-1,TRBV5-1,TRBD1,few,CASSFDRASSYNEQFF,TGCGCCAGCAGCTTCGACAGGGCGAGCTCCTACAATGAGCAGTTCTTC
14,TRBJ2-5,TRBV19,TRBD1,many,CASSPRQGPETQYF,TGTGCCAGTAGTCCCCGACAGGGGCCAGAGACCCAGTACTTC
13,TRBJ2-1,TRBV30,NA,NA,CAWAGASYNEQFF,TGTGCCTGGGCCGGAGCTTCCTACAATGAGCAGTTCTTC
16,TRBJ2-1,TRBV7-3,TRBD2,many,CASSSRAGVAYNEQFF,TGTGCCAGCAGCTCTCGGGCGGGAGTCGCCTACAATGAGCAGTTCTTC
14,TRBJ2-1,TRBV12-3/TRBV12-4,TRBD1,NA,CASRRPGQVNEQFF,TGTGCCAGCAGGCGTCCGGGACAGGTCAATGAGCAGTTCTTC
17,TRBJ2-1,TRBV9,TRBD2,NA,CASSVFHSAGGSNEQFF,TGTGCCAGCAGCGTATTCCATTCCGCGGGAGGGAGTAATGAGCAGTTCTTC
15,TRBJ2-3,TRBV15,TRBD2,many,CATTTSGRAGDTQYF,TGTGCCACCACCACTAGCGGGAGGGCTGGAGATACGCAGTATTTT
14,TRBJ1-3,TRBV6-6,NA,NA,CASRQGTQGNTIYF,TGTGCCAGCAGGCAGGGGACACAAGGAAACACCATATATTTT
13,TRBJ2-5,TRBV2,NA,NA,CASIYGSQETQYF,TGTGCCAGCATTTACGGGTCTCAAGAGACCCAGTACTTC
18,TRBJ2-5,TRBV5-4,TRBD2,few,CASSLGGGGRDHQETQYF,TGTGCCAGCAGCTTGGGCGGGGGGGGCAGAGACCACCAAGAGACCCAGTACTTC
16,TRBJ2-1,TRBV11-3,TRBD2,many,CASSLAGLAGAYEQFF,TGTGCCAGCAGCTTAGCGGGACTAGCGGGAGCATATGAGCAGTTCTTC
14,TRBJ1-2,TRBV30,NA,NA,CAWTTTGPVYGYTF,TGTGCCTGGACAACGACAGGCCCGGTATATGGCTACACCTTC
16,TRBJ1-1,TRBV30,TRBD1,many,CAWSVGLRTGNTEAFF,TGTGCCTGGAGTGTCGGACTACGGACAGGAAACACTGAAGCTTTCTTT
15,TRBJ2-5,TRBV5-1,NA,NA,CASSFQQGMGETQYF,TGCGCCAGCAGCTTCCAGCAGGGAATGGGAGAGACCCAGTACTTC
13,TRBJ1-1,TRBV29-1,NA,NA,CSVEVQGNTEAFF,TGCAGCGTTGAAGTACAGGGAAACACTGAAGCTTTCTTT
13,TRBJ2-3,TRBV29-1,NA,many,CSVELAGTDTQYF,TGCAGCGTGGAACTAGCTGGCACAGATACGCAGTATTTT
16,TRBJ2-1,TRBV11-2,NA,few,CASSLEPGLSYNEQFF,TGTGCCAGCAGCCTAGAGCCCGGACTCTCCTACAATGAGCAGTTCTTC
14,TRBJ2-4,TRBV20-1,TRBD2,few,CSAILAGGRNIQYF,TGCAGTGCCATACTAGCGGGAGGACGCAACATTCAGTACTTC
14,TRBJ1-5,TRBV20-1,NA,few,CSARSGASNQPQHF,TGCAGTGCTAGATCGGGGGCGAGCAATCAGCCCCAGCATTTT
16,TRBJ2-1,TRBV11-3,TRBD1,many,CASSSRGTTGINEQFF,TGTGCCAGCAGCTCCAGGGGGACAACCGGGATCAATGAGCAGTTCTTC
16,TRBJ1-1,TRBV7-3,TRBD1,NA,CASSPGQGAANAEAFF,TGTGCCAGCAGCCCAGGACAGGGGGCGGCGAATGCTGAAGCTTTCTTT
15,TRBJ1-1,TRBV7-9,NA,once,CASSAPDRTNTEAFF,TGTGCCAGCAGCGCCCCGGACAGAACGAACACTGAAGCTTTCTTT
17,TRBJ2-3,TRBV7-6,NA,few,CASSLKIRQGWTDTQYF,TGTGCCAGCAGCTTAAAAATTCGGCAGGGCTGGACAGATACGCAGTATTTT
17,TRBJ2-3,TRBV6-5,TRBD1,many,CASSSRGTGLNTDTQYF,TGTGCCAGCAGTTCCCGGGGGACAGGGTTGAACACAGATACGCAGTATTTT
16,TRBJ1-1,TRBV5-4,TRBD1,NA,CASSLRWGQGNTEAFF,TGTGCCAGCAGCTTAAGGTGGGGACAGGGGAACACTGAAGCTTTCTTT
13,TRBJ2-1,TRBV5-1,NA,few,CASSLGVANEQFF,TGCGCCAGCAGCTTGGGGGTGGCGAATGAGCAGTTCTTC
15,TRBJ1-2,TRBV18,NA,many,CASSPPAGTNYGYTF,TGTGCCAGCTCACCACCTGCCGGCACTAACTATGGCTACACCTTC
12,TRBJ1-1,TRBV28,NA,many,CASTKVRDKAFF,TGTGCCAGCACTAAGGTCAGGGACAAGGCTTTCTTT
18,TRBJ2-2,TRBV20-1,TRBD2,few,CSARDYRLAGGWSGELFF,TGCAGTGCTAGAGATTATCGACTAGCGGGAGGGTGGTCCGGGGAGCTGTTTTTT
15,TRBJ2-7,TRBV11-2,NA,many,CASSSRGEGNYEQYF,TGTGCCAGCAGTTCCAGGGGGGAGGGTAACTACGAGCAGTACTTC
18,TRBJ2-6,TRBV10-3,NA,few,CAISDLLIGASGANVLTF,TGTGCCATCAGTGACCTCCTTATCGGGGCCTCTGGGGCCAACGTCCTGACTTTC
15,TRBJ2-7,TRBV29-1,TRBD2,many,CSVRLRLAGSHEQYF,TGCAGCGTCCGCCTTAGACTAGCGGGATCGCACGAGCAGTACTTC
17,TRBJ1-4,TRBV23-1,NA,many,CASSHDENHRVREKLFF,TGCGCCAGCAGTCACGACGAAAACCACAGGGTTAGGGAAAAACTGTTTTTT
17,TRBJ2-1,TRBV12-2,NA,many,CASRVRLVVRPYNEQFF,TGTGCAAGTCGGGTAAGACTAGTTGTCCGACCCTACAATGAGCAGTTCTTC
18,TRBJ2-3,TRBV7-2,TRBD2,NA,CASSPRAVSGIVWDTQYF,TGTGCCAGCAGCCCCAGGGCGGTTAGCGGGATAGTATGGGATACGCAGTATTTT
17,TRBJ2-1,TRBV3-1,NA,NA,CASSPIRDSLGYNEQFF,TGTGCCAGCAGCCCCATACGGGACTCCCTGGGGTACAATGAGCAGTTCTTC
14,TRBJ1-6,TRBV20-1,TRBD1,few,CSAAHGTGNSPLHF,TGCAGTGCTGCTCACGGGACAGGGAATTCACCCCTCCACTTT
14,TRBJ2-2,TRBV11-2,NA,many,CASSLAGSTGELFF,TGTGCCAGCAGCTTGGCAGGAAGCACCGGGGAGCTGTTTTTT
13,TRBJ2-7,TRBV10-3,NA,many,CAISDGGTYEQYF,TGTGCCATCAGTGACGGCGGTACCTACGAGCAGTACTTC
16,TRBJ2-1,TRBV30,NA,many,CAWSVRSWASENEQFF,TGTGCCTGGAGTGTACGATCTTGGGCTAGCGAAAATGAGCAGTTCTTC
15,TRBJ2-3,TRBV7-2,NA,few,CASSLQQGQADTQYF,TGTGCCAGCAGCTTACAACAGGGTCAAGCAGATACGCAGTATTTT
15,TRBJ2-1,TRBV2,TRBD2,NA,CASSAAGGPYNEQFF,TGTGCCAGCAGTGCAGCGGGAGGACCGTACAATGAGCAGTTCTTC
16,TRBJ2-2,TRBV5-1,TRBD1,many,CASSSSDRGNTGELFF,TGCGCCAGCAGCTCATCGGACAGGGGAAACACCGGGGAGCTGTTTTTT
15,TRBJ2-7,TRBV5-5,TRBD2,few,CASSFRTSGPEEQYF,TGTGCCAGCAGCTTCCGGACTAGCGGCCCGGAAGAGCAGTACTTC
15,TRBJ2-3,TRBV5-1,NA,many,CASSLGPRGGDTQYF,TGCGCCAGCAGCTTGGGACCTCGGGGAGGAGATACGCAGTATTTT
14,TRBJ2-7,TRBV20-1,TRBD2,many,CSARHGTSGYEQYF,TGCAGTGCTAGACACGGGACTAGCGGGTACGAGCAGTACTTC
15,TRBJ1-2,TRBV20-1,NA,NA,CSARDTPVLNYGYTF,TGCAGTGCTAGAGATACCCCAGTCCTCAACTATGGCTACACCTTC
14,TRBJ1-2,TRBV7-2,TRBD1,many,CASSSDRGLIGYTF,TGTGCCAGCAGCTCCGACAGGGGGCTTATTGGCTACACCTTC
14,TRBJ2-3,TRBV6-6,NA,many,CASLPFDGSDTQYF,TGTGCCAGTCTTCCTTTCGATGGCTCAGATACGCAGTATTTT
18,TRBJ2-1,TRBV6-2/TRBV6-3,TRBD2,few,CASNSLFGPTSPYNEQFF,TGTGCCAGCAATTCCTTATTTGGCCCGACTAGCCCCTACAATGAGCAGTTCTTC
14,TRBJ1-2,TRBV5-1,NA,NA,CASSFEGSNYGYTF,TGCGCCAGCAGCTTTGAGGGATCAAACTATGGCTACACCTTC
12,TRBJ1-1,TRBV20-1,NA,many,CSARGPNTEAFF,TGCAGTGCTAGAGGGCCGAACACTGAAGCTTTCTTT